Listed below are T cell receptor beta chains from one sample, sequenced in a study of cytomegalovirus exposure and HLA in healthy donors. Sequencing used immunoSEQ multiplex PCR; TCRdb keeps in-frame clones, though not all of them. The repertoire holds fewer than 45,000 clones, with around two thirds as singletons. Sequencing was done on a sample of PBMCs. Every receptor here comes from a woman between 25 and 40 years old in good health and CMV-seronegative. CDR3s include the opening cysteine and the closing phenylalanine or tryptophan. A D gene is named only where the DNA matches it firmly. Not every row has a clone size; where given, it reads once, few, many or a size class.

TRBJ1-1 TRBV4-2 NA 14 TRBD1 TGTGCCAGCAGCCAAGGGGACAGGAACACTGAAGCTTTCTTT CASSQGDRNTEAFF
TRBJ2-2 TRBV9 few 16 NA TGTGCCAGCAGCGGGCCCGGGGGACGGGGGACCGGGGAGCTGTTTTTT CASSGPGGRGTGELFF
TRBJ2-1 TRBV7-6 NA 16 TRBD2 TGTGCCAGCAGCCCCCGGGGGACTAGCGCTTACAATGAGCAGTTCTTC CASSPRGTSAYNEQFF
TRBJ2-3 TRBV6-1 NA 11 NA TGTGCCAGCAGTGAAACGGGTACGCAGTATTTT CASSETGTQYF
TRBJ2-3 TRBV25-1 NA 14 NA TGTGCCAGCAGTGAAGGGGCAGGACCTAATACGCAGTATTTT CASSEGAGPNTQYF
TRBJ1-5 TRBV30 NA 13 TRBD1 TGTGCCTGGAGCAGACAGGGGAATCAGCCCCAGCATTTT CAWSRQGNQPQHF
TRBJ1-3 TRBV18 few 13 NA TGTGCCAGCTCATCCACTACTGGAAACACCATATATTTT CASSSTTGNTIYF
TRBJ1-4 TRBV29-1 NA 13 NA TGCAGCGTTGAGGCAGGGCCTAATGAAAAACTGTTTTTT CSVEAGPNEKLFF
TRBJ1-6 TRBV30 NA 16 NA TGTGCCTGGAGTCTGGGGGGACCCTCGAGCAGATCACCCCTCCACTTT CAWSLGGPSSRSPLHF
TRBJ2-7 TRBV14 NA 14 NA TGTGCCAGCAGCCAAAGTCTAGCGTTCTACGAGCAGTACTTC CASSQSLAFYEQYF
TRBJ2-2 TRBV28 NA 17 TRBD2 TGTGCCAGCAGTTTCCCTTCTAGCGGGGGCAAGACCGGGGAGCTGTTTTTT CASSFPSSGGKTGELFF
TRBJ2-2 TRBV14 NA 16 NA TGTGCCAGCAGCCAAGCGTCTTTCGCGAACACCGGGGAGCTGTTTTTT CASSQASFANTGELFF